This entry lists 13 T cell receptor beta chains sequenced from one sample in a study of blood T cell repertoires in COVID-19. TCRdb keeps only in-frame clones here, not all; method: immunoSEQ multiplex PCR. The sample consists of 240,000 or so clones, 80% to 90% of them appearing once. The sample consisted of PBMCs or T cells enriched from blood (not recorded which). The receptors were gathered from a middle-aged man who had recovered from COVID-19.

The chain joins TRBV4-2 to TRBJ1-6; 10 nucleotides align to TRBD1. Germline V lookup: CDR1 LGHNA, CDR2 YNFKEQ. CDR3 length equals 16 residues. The V gene end was trimmed by 0 bases and the J gene end by 10 bases; junction bases not matched to a gene: 6. CDR3 DNA: TGTGCCAGCAGCCAAGAGGAGGGGACAGGGGAATCACCCCTCCACTTT. Translated: CASSQEEGTGESPLHF.

CDR3 residues: CASSYSQGQYTGELFF. As DNA, the CDR3 is TGTGCCAGCAGTTACTCACAGGGGCAGTACACCGGGGAGCTGTTTTTT. The chain employs TRBV6-2 or TRBV6-3 and TRBJ2-2; 7 bases map to TRBD1. Germline CDR1 reads MNHEY; CDR2 reads SVGEGT. V lost 0 bases, J lost 3 bases, and 4 bases stayed unmatched. The CDR3 consists of 16 residues.

This chain joins TRBV5-1 and TRBJ1-2, with TRBD1 matching 7 bases. Germline values: CDR1 SGHRS, CDR2 YFSETQ. Unmatched junction bases numbered 5, after V lost 4 bases and J lost 5 bases. The CDR3 loop spans 13 amino acids. In DNA form, the CDR3 reads TGCGCCAGCAGCGTAGACAGGGCTTATGGCTACACCTTC. It translates to CASSVDRAYGYTF.

As concerns this clone: This CDR3 fails to terminate in the conserved phenylalanine or tryptophan, so it likely reflects a read error. It is unclear where the CDR3 begins or ends on the DNA, so no DNA is shown, and the CDR3 is as TCRdb lists it. V is TRBV6-5 and J is TRBJ2-7; the table's TRBD2 call for D was not verified on the DNA. Germline-derived CDR1 and CDR2 are MNHEY and SVGAGI. The CDR3 has 15 amino acids, counting both end residues. CDR3 in amino acids: CASSYGARDGTSRYL.

This chain joins TRBV11-2 and TRBJ1-1, with 7 bases matching TRBD1. Trimming at V came to 5 bases and at J to 1 base, leaving 10 bases not matched to a gene. Germline V lookup: CDR1 SGHAT, CDR2 FQNNGV. The CDR3 contains 16 residues. The CDR3 region has the DNA TGTGCCAGCAGCCAACCGCCGGACAGGAGGAACACTGAAGCTTTCTTT. It encodes CASSQPPDRRNTEAFF.

This chain links TRBV7-9 with TRBJ1-3; 8 bases align to TRBD1. The germline gives CDR1 SEHNR, CDR2 FQNEAQ (reference sequence). This CDR3 is built from 14 residues. Trimming removed 5 bases from V and 2 bases from J; junction bases left unmatched: 2. This CDR3 reads CASSQDRAGNTIYF. In DNA form, the CDR3 reads TGTGCCAGCAGCCAGGACAGGGCTGGAAACACCATATATTTT.

The J gene is TRBJ2-7, the V gene TRBV6-5; TRBD2 is a possible D gene (6 bases). CDR1 is MNHEY, CDR2 SVGAGI, per germline. The CDR3 runs to 11 residues. The V end was cut by 7 bases, the J end by 3 bases, with 7 bases between. The CDR3 loop reads CASTDYYEQYF. The CDR3 region has the DNA TGTGCCAGCACGGACTACTACGAGCAGTACTTC.

The genes are TRBV11-3 and TRBJ2-5; 12 bases align to TRBD2. Trimming removed 2 bases from V and 1 base from J; junction bases left unmatched: 11. The CDR3 length is 19 residues. From germline, CDR1 is SGHNT and CDR2 YENEEA. Written as DNA, the CDR3 is TGTGCCAGCAGCTTATTCCCCCTGACTAGCGGGGGACTCCAAGAGACCCAGTACTTC. Its protein is CASSLFPLTSGGLQETQYF. Complete variable domain (other parts from reference TRBV11-3 and TRBJ2-5): EAGVVQSPRYKIIEKKQPVAFWCNPISGHNTLYWYLQNLGQGPELLIRYENEEAVDDSQLPKDRFSAERLKGVDSTLKIQPAELGDSAVYLCASSLFPLTSGGLQETQYFGPGTRLLVL.

The rearrangement links TRBV2 to TRBJ2-3; 11 bases match TRBD1. From germline, CDR1 is SNHLY and CDR2 FYNNEI. This CDR3 comprises 19 residues. Germline trimming cut 4 bases from V and 2 bases from J; bases unmatched to any gene: 14. In nucleotides, the CDR3 is TGTGCCAGCAGTGGGGACAGGGGGAAAGTTAGTCGAATCACAGATACGCAGTATTTT. Translating it yields CASSGDRGKVSRITDTQYF.

This chain links TRBV5-4 with TRBJ1-1, with 10 nucleotides matching TRBD1. Germline CDR1 and CDR2: SGHNT and YYREEE (reference sequence). The CDR3 spans 14 residues. V shed 4 bases and J 6 bases; nucleotides not matched to a gene: 6. The chain's CDR3 is CASSPDRGFAEAFF. The CDR3 DNA reads as TGTGCCAGCAGCCCGGACAGGGGGTTCGCTGAAGCTTTCTTT.

The CDR3 sequence: CASSQGTGGGIPQPQHF. The CDR3 DNA is TGCGCCAGCAGCCAAGGGACAGGGGGCGGCATCCCTCAGCCCCAGCATTTT. The chain joins TRBV4-1 to TRBJ1-5, with 11 bases that match TRBD1. This CDR3 spans 17 amino acids. Germline V gene sequence: CDR1 MGHRA, CDR2 YSYEKL. The junction had 8 bases not matched to a gene; V was cut back by 1 base and J by 6 bases.

The chain is built from TRBV12-3 or TRBV12-4 and TRBJ1-4; D is undetermined. The CDR3 covers 11 residues. The germline V and J ends were trimmed by 2 bases and 8 bases, with 3 bases remaining between them. Written as DNA, the CDR3 is TGTGCCAGCAGTTTAAGCGAAAAACTGTTTTTT. It translates to CASSLSEKLFF.

This clone was detected once. The chain has TRBV2 and TRBJ2-7; 9 bases line up with TRBD1. Losses at the gene ends were 8 bases for V and 7 bases for J; bases not matched to a gene: 18. There are 16 residues in the CDR3. The germline gives CDR1 SNHLY, CDR2 FYNNEI. The CDR3 protein is CASSPFTGQGSWEQYF. The DNA for the CDR3 is TGTGCCAGCTCACCCTTTACGGGACAGGGATCCTGGGAGCAGTACTTC.